A single sample gave rise to the 21 T cell receptor beta chains below, sequenced in a study of cytomegalovirus exposure and HLA in healthy donors. Measured with immunoSEQ multiplex PCR; TCRdb has only the in-frame clones, and not every one. The sample consists of 150,000 to 200,000 clones, around 85% of them appearing once. The sequenced sample consisted of PBMCs. The receptors were gathered from a man aged 18 to 35 in good health and CMV-seropositive.

The V gene is TRBV19, the J gene TRBJ2-3; possible D gene TRBD2, 6 bases. The germline CDR1 and CDR2 sequences are LNHDA and SQIVND (reference sequence). The CDR3 has 15 residues. The germline V and J ends were trimmed by 3 bases and 2 bases, with 12 bases remaining between them. The CDR3 reads CASSIGEAHTDTQYF. CDR3 nucleotide sequence: TGTGCCAGTAGTATTGGGGAGGCACACACAGATACGCAGTATTTT.

The chain couples TRBV6-1 to TRBJ2-1, with TRBD1 as a possible D gene (5 bases). Germline lookup yields CDR1 MNHNS and CDR2 SASEGT. CDR3 length: 13 residues. V was trimmed by 3 bases and J by 15 bases, leaving 18 bases between them. CDR3 in DNA: TGTGCCAGCAGTGACCTTCGGACATCCCCCAGGTTCTTC. This codes for CASSDLRTSPRFF.

The rearrangement uses TRBV28 and TRBJ1-1; the D gene is possibly TRBD1 (5 bases). V lost 3 bases, J lost 1 base, and 15 bases lay in between. The CDR3 has 16 amino acids. CDR1 and CDR2 from the germline V gene are MDHEN and SYDVKM. CDR3 coding DNA: TGTGCCAGCAGTTTGTCCCTCGGGACTTCGAACACTGAAGCTTTCTTT. Protein product: CASSLSLGTSNTEAFF.

The chain employs TRBV27 and TRBJ2-3, with D maybe TRBD2 (6 bases). CDR1 and CDR2 (germline): MNHEY, SMNVEV (reference sequence). This CDR3 has 13 residues. V was clipped by 4 bases and J by 6 bases, with 11 bases between them. The CDR3 bases are TGTGCCAGCAGTTCGGCGGGATCGGATACGCAGTATTTT. Translation: CASSSAGSDTQYF.

The chain uses TRBV27 and TRBJ2-7; 9 bases line up with TRBD2. V trimming: 2 bases; J trimming: 2 bases; junction bases outside the gene matches: 7. This CDR3 is built from 16 residues. Germline V gene lookup returns CDR1 MNHEY and CDR2 SMNVEV (reference sequence). CDR3 DNA: TGTGCCAGCAGTTTAAGCTTGACTAGCGGACCCTACGAGCAGTACTTC. Its protein product is CASSLSLTSGPYEQYF.

The rearrangement uses TRBV5-6 and TRBJ2-1, with a tentative D call TRBD1 (5 bases). The germline V gene has CDR1 SGHDT and CDR2 YYEEEE. CDR3 size: 18 residues. Between the trimmed V and J ends, which lost 0 bases and 1 base, there was a span of 17 bases. The CDR3 protein is CASSLGIQGFISYNEQFF. Here the CDR3 DNA reads TGTGCCAGCAGCTTGGGGATCCAGGGTTTTATATCCTACAATGAGCAGTTCTTC.

The chain uses TRBV28 and TRBJ1-2; weak D call: TRBD1 (6 bases). Trimming took off 5 bases at V and 4 bases at J, with 20 bases between the two ends. From germline, CDR1 is MDHEN and CDR2 SYDVKM. There are 16 residues in the CDR3. CDR3: CASSPWDKATSYGYTF. CDR3 bases: TGTGCCAGCAGTCCCTGGGACAAGGCAACATCCTATGGCTACACCTTC.

The chain uses TRBV2 and TRBJ2-1; 8 bases are shared with TRBD2. Looked up from germline, CDR1 is SNHLY and CDR2 is FYNNEI. J lost 2 bases, V lost 4 bases, and 4 bases had no gene match. CDR3 length: 15 amino acids. In DNA form, the CDR3 reads TGTGCCAGCAGTGCGGTCGGGGGGGCCTACAATGAGCAGTTCTTC. Its protein is CASSAVGGAYNEQFF.

This clone is a singleton in its sample. The chain uses TRBV9 and TRBJ2-2, with 10 bases aligning to TRBD2. Germline V gives CDR1 SGDLS, CDR2 YYNGEE. The ends lost 6 bases at V and 3 bases at J; junction bases unmatched: 8. The length of the CDR3 is 16 residues. In DNA, the CDR3 is TGTGCCAGCACTAGTGGGCTAGCGGGAGACACCGGGGAGCTGTTTTTT. Translating gives CASTSGLAGDTGELFF. Full variable domain (rest looked up from reference TRBV9 and TRBJ2-2): DSGVTQTPKHLITATGQRVTLRCSPRSGDLSVYWYQQSLDQGLQFLIQYYNGEERAKGNILERFSAQQFPDLHSELNLSSLELGDSALYFCASTSGLAGDTGELFFGEGSRLTVL.

The chain combines TRBV27 with TRBJ2-5; TRBD2 matches at 14 bases. The V gene's germline CDR1 is MNHEY and CDR2 SMNVEV (reference sequence). The CDR3 totals 18 residues. With 6 bases clipped from V and 4 bases from J, the junction kept 13 bases outside the gene matches. CDR3 loop: CASSPYNPGLAGVETQYF. The CDR3 region has the DNA TGTGCCAGCAGCCCCTACAATCCGGGACTAGCGGGAGTAGAGACCCAGTACTTC.

CDR3 nucleotide sequence: TGTGCCGTCAACCCCAGGGGGCCCACAGATACGCAGTATTTT. Translated, it gives CAVNPRGPTDTQYF. The chain employs TRBV6-1 and TRBJ2-3; 8 bases are a match to TRBD1. After removal of 11 bases from V and 2 bases from J, the junction contained 9 bases not matched to a gene. The germline gives CDR1 MNHNS, CDR2 SASEGT. The CDR3 runs to 14 residues.

The chain carries TRBV11-3 and TRBJ2-5; 9 nucleotides line up with TRBD1. The V gene's germline CDR1 is SGHNT and CDR2 YENEEA. The V and J ends lost 5 bases and 3 bases, in that order; junction bases with no gene match: 10. The CDR3 contains 16 residues. For the CDR3, the DNA is TGTGCCAGCAGCCGAATACCGGGACAGGGAGAAGAGACCCAGTACTTC. It codes for CASSRIPGQGEETQYF.

This chain connects TRBV27 to TRBJ2-1, with a tentative D call TRBD1 (5 bases). Between the trimmed V and J ends, which lost 3 bases and 10 bases, there was a span of 16 bases. This CDR3 is 14 amino acids long. Germline V gene data show CDR1 as MNHEY and CDR2 as SMNVEV (reference sequence). In nucleotides, the CDR3 is TGTGCCAGCAGTTTGGTCAGGTCTCAGGGAGAGCAGTTCTTC. It is translated as CASSLVRSQGEQFF.

V usage is TRBV6-5 and J usage is TRBJ2-1; perhaps TRBD1 as D (6 bases). The ends were cut back, 2 bases at V and 0 bases at J, with 8 bases in the middle. The length of the CDR3 is 15 residues. CDR1 is MNHEY and CDR2 is SVGAGI in the germline V gene. CDR3 DNA sequence: TGTGCCAGCAGTTACCGACAGGTCTCCTACAATGAGCAGTTCTTC. Translated: CASSYRQVSYNEQFF.

The chain employs TRBV28 and TRBJ1-5, with 8 bases aligning to TRBD1. V was clipped by 2 bases and J by 3 bases; unmatched bases: 3. Germline CDR1 and CDR2: MDHEN and SYDVKM. The CDR3 contains 15 residues. CDR3 sequence reads: CASSLRTGYNQPQHF. The DNA for the CDR3 is TGTGCCAGCAGTTTAAGGACAGGGTACAATCAGCCCCAGCATTTT.

This chain joins TRBV5-1 and TRBJ1-1; D gene uncertain. Germline-derived CDR1 and CDR2 are SGHRS and YFSETQ. This CDR3 contains 16 residues. The V end was cut by 1 base, the J end by 1 base, with 14 bases between. The CDR3 loop reads CASSLNIGGKNTEAFF. CDR3 DNA sequence: TGCGCCAGCAGCTTGAATATAGGAGGGAAGAACACTGAAGCTTTCTTT.

V is TRBV5-1 and J is TRBJ2-7; maybe TRBD2 (6 bases). V was clipped by 3 bases and J by 4 bases, with 20 bases between them. The V gene's germline CDR1 is SGHRS and CDR2 YFSETQ. CDR3 length equals 16 residues. The CDR3, as DNA: TGCGCCAGCAGCTCGGGGGAGCGCCTGGGTAGGTACGAGCAGTACTTC. Translation gives CASSSGERLGRYEQYF.

This clone appeared a single time. The chain links TRBV27 to TRBJ2-7, with 7 bases matching TRBD2. The CDR3 length is 16 residues. CDR1 and CDR2 from the germline V gene are MNHEY and SMNVEV (reference sequence). The junction had 15 bases not matched to a gene; V was cut back by 8 bases and J by 2 bases. CDR3: CASGIWRRERPYEQYF. Written as DNA, the CDR3 is TGTGCCAGCGGTATCTGGCGGCGGGAGCGTCCCTACGAGCAGTACTTC.

The chain is built from TRBV6-1 and TRBJ2-7, with no clear D. CDR1 MNHNS and CDR2 SASEGT come from the germline V gene. V was cut by 8 bases and J by 6 bases, with 11 bases left in between. CDR3 length: 11 residues. The CDR3 sequence: CASQWFGEQYF. DNA of the CDR3: TGTGCCAGCCAGTGGTTTGGCGAGCAGTACTTC.

The chain has TRBV28 and TRBJ2-5; 9 bases fit TRBD1. V gave up 7 bases and J gave up 3 bases; unmatched junction bases: 15. CDR1 is MDHEN, CDR2 SYDVKM, per germline. This CDR3 contains 17 residues. The CDR3 protein is CASTAHPGQGVEETQYF. DNA for the CDR3: TGTGCCAGCACCGCCCATCCGGGACAGGGAGTAGAAGAGACCCAGTACTTC.

V gene TRBV30 combines with J gene TRBJ2-1, with D possibly matching TRBD2 (6 bases). The germline CDR1 and CDR2 sequences are GTSNPN and SVGIG (reference sequence). The CDR3 loop spans 14 amino acids. Trimming pared 0 bases from V and 4 bases from J, leaving 10 bases between. The CDR3 loop is CAWSVRGDYNEQFF. CDR3 DNA sequence: TGTGCCTGGAGTGTACGCGGGGATTACAATGAGCAGTTCTTC.